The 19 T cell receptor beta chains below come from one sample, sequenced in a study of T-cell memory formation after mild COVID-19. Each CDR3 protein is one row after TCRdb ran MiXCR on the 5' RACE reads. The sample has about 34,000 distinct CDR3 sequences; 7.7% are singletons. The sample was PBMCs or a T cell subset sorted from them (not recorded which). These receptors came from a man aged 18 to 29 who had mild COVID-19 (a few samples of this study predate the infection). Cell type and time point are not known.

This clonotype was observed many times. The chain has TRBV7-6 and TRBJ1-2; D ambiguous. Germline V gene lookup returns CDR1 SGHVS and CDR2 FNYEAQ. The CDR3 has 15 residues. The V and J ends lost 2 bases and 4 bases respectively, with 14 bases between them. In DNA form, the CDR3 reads TGTGCCAGCAGCTTAAATGTAGGCAGCCCCTATGGCTACACCTTC. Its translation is CASSLNVGSPYGYTF.

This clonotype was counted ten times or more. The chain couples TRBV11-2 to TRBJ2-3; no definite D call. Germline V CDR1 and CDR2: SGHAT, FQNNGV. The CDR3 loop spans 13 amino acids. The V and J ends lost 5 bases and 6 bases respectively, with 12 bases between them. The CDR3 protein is CASSPPYWDTQYF. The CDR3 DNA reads TGTGCCAGCAGCCCTCCTTACTGGGATACGCAGTATTTT.

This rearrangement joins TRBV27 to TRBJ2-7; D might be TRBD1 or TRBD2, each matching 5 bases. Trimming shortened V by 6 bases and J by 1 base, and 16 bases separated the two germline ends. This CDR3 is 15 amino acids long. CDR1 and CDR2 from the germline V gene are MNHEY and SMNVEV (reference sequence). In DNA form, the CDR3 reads TGTGCCAGCAGCCGACCGAGTGGGGGATCCTACGAGCAGTACTTC. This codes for CASSRPSGGSYEQYF.

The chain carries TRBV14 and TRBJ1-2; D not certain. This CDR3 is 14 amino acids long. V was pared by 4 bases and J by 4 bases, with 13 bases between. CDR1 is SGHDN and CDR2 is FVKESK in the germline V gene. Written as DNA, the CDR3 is TGTGCCAGCAGCCCATGGAACTCCGGCTATGGCTACACCTTC. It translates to CASSPWNSGYGYTF.

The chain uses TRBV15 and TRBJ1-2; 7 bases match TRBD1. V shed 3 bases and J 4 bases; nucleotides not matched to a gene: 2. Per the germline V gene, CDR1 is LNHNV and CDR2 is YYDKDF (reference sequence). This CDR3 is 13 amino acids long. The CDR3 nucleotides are TGTGCCACCAGCAGGGGACAGACCTATGGCTACACCTTC. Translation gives CATSRGQTYGYTF.

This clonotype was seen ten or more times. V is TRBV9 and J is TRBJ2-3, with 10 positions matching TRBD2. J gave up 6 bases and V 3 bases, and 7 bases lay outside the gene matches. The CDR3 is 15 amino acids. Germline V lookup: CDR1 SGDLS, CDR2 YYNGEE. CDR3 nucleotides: TGTGCCAGCAGCGACAGCGGGGGGGTGACCGATACGCAGTATTTT. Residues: CASSDSGGVTDTQYF.

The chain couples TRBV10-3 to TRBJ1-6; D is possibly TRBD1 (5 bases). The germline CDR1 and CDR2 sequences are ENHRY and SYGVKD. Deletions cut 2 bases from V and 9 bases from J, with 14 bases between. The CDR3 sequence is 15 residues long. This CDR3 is CAISEGGYRVSPLHF. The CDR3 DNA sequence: TGTGCCATCAGTGAGGGGGGTTATAGAGTTTCACCCCTCCACTTT.

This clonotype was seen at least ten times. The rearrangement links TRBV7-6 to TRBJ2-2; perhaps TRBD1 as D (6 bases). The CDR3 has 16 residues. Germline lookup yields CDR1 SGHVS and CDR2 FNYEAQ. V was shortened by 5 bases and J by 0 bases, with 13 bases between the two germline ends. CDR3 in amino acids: CASSPRQATNTGELFF. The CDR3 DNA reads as TGTGCCAGCAGCCCCAGACAGGCCACGAACACCGGGGAGCTGTTTTTT.

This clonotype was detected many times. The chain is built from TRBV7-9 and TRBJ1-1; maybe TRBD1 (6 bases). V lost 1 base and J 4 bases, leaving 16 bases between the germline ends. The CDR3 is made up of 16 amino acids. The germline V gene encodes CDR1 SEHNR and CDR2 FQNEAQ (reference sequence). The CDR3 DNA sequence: TGTGCCAGCAGCTTAGGGATAGGGGGAGTAGTCACTGAAGCTTTCTTT. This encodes CASSLGIGGVVTEAFF. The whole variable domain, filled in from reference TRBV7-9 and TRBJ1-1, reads DTGVSQNPRHKITKRGQNVTFRCDPISEHNRLYWYRQTLGQGPEFLTYFQNEAQLEKSRLLSDRFSAERPKGSFSTLEIQRTEQGDSAMYLCASSLGIGGVVTEAFFGQGTRLTVV.

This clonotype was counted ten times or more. In DNA, the CDR3 is TGCGCCAGCAGCCAAGGAGTCGGGGGCCCATACGAGCAGTACTTC. Protein product: CASSQGVGGPYEQYF. The V call is TRBV4-3, the J call TRBJ2-7, with D perhaps assigned TRBD1 or TRBD2 (6 bases each). The ends were cut back, 1 base at V and 4 bases at J, with 14 bases in the middle. CDR1 is LGHNA, CDR2 YSLEER, per germline. This CDR3 is 15 amino acids long.

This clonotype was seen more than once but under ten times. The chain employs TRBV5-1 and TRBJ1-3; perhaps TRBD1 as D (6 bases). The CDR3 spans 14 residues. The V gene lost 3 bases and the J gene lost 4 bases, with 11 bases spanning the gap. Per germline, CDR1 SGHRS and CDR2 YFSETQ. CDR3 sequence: CASSSGTLGNTIYF. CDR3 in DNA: TGCGCCAGCAGCTCGGGGACACTCGGAAACACCATATATTTT.

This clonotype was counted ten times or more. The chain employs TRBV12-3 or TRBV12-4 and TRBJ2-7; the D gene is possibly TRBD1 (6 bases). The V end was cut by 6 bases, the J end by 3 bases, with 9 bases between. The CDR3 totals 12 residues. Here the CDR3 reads CASSQGSYEQYF. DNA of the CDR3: TGTGCCAGCAGCCAGGGGAGCTACGAGCAGTACTTC.

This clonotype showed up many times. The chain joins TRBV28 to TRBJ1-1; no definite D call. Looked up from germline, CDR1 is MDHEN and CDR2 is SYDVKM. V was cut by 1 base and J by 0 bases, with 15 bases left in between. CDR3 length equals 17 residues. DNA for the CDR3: TGTGCCAGCAGTTTATCCCAGACCAATTTGATGAACACTGAAGCTTTCTTT. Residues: CASSLSQTNLMNTEAFF.

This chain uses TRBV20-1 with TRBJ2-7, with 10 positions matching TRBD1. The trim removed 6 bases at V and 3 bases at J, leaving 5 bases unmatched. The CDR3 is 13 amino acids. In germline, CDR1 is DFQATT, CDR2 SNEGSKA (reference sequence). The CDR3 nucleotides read TGCAGTGCCTCCGGGACAGGGGACTACGAGCAGTACTTC. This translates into CSASGTGDYEQYF.

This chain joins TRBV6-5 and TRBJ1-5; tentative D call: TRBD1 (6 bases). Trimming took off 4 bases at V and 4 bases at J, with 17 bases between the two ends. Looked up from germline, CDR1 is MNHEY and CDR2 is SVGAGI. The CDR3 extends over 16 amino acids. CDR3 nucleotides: TGTGCCAGCAGTTCCCGGGGGGGGGCGAGAAATCAGCCCCAGCATTTT. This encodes CASSSRGGARNQPQHF.

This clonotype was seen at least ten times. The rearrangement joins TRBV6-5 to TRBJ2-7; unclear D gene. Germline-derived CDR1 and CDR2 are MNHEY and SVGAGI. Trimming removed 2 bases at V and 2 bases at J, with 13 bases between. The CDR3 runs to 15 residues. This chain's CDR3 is CASSYGENAAYEQYF. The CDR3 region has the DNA TGTGCCAGCAGTTACGGGGAAAACGCAGCCTACGAGCAGTACTTC.

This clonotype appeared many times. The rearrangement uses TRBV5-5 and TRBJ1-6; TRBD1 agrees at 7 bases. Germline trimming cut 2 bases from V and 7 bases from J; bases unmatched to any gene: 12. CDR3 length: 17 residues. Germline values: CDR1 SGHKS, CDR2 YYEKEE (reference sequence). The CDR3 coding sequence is TGTGCCAGCAGCTTCGGATTCGACAGGGTGATGAATTCACCCCTCCACTTT. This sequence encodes CASSFGFDRVMNSPLHF.

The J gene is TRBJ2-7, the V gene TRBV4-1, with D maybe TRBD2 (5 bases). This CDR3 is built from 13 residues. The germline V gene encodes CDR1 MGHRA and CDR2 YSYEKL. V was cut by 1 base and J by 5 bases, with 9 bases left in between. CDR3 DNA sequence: TGCGCCAGCAGCCAAGGTTTCGGGGACGAGCAGTACTTC. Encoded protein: CASSQGFGDEQYF.

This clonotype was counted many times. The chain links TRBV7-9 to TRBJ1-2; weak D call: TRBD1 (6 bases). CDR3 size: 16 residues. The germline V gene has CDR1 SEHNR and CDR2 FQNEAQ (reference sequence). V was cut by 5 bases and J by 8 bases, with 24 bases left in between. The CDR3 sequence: CASSNAPLTGPRGYTF. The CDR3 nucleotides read TGTGCCAGCAGCAACGCGCCCCTAACAGGGCCGCGGGGCTACACCTTC.